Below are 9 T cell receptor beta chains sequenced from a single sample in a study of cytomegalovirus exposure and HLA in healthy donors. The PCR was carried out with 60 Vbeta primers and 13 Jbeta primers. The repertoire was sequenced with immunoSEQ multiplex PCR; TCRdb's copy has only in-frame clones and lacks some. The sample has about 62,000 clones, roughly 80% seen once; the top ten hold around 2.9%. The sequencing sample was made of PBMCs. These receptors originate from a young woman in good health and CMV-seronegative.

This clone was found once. The CDR3 nucleotides read TGTGCCAGTAGTATTGGAGGGGGCGGCACCTACGAGCAGTACTTC. Its translation is CASSIGGGGTYEQYF. V is TRBV19 and J is TRBJ2-7; D possibly corresponds to TRBD1 (7 bases). Germline CDR1 LNHDA, CDR2 SQIVND (reference sequence). This CDR3 is 15 amino acids long. V was trimmed by 3 bases and J by 2 bases, leaving 14 bases between them.

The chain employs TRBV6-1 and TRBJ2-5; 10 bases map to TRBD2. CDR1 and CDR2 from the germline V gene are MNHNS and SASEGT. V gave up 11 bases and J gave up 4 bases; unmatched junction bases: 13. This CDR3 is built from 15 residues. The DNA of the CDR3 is TGTGCCGCCACAAGCGGGGGGGCCGAGGGAGAGACCCAGTACTTC. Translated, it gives CAATSGGAEGETQYF.

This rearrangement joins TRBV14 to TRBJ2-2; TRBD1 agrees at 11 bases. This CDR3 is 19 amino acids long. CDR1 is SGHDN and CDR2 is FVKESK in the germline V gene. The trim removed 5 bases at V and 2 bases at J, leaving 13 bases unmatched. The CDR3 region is CASSLWTGGKTFNTGELFF. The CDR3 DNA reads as TGTGCCAGCAGCTTATGGACAGGGGGCAAGACGTTTAACACCGGGGAGCTGTTTTTT.

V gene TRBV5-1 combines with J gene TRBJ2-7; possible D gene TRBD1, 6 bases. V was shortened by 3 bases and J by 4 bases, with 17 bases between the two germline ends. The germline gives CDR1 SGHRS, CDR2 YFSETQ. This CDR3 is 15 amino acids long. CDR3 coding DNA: TGCGCCAGCAGCTGGGCACTCGGACAGCTATACGAGCAGTACTTC. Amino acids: CASSWALGQLYEQYF.

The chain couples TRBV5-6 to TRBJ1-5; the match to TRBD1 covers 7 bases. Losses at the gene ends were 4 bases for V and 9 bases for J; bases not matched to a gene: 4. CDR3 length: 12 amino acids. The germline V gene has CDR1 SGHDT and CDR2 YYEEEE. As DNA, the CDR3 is TGTGCCAGCAGCCTACAGGGGATGCCCCAGCATTTT. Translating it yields CASSLQGMPQHF.

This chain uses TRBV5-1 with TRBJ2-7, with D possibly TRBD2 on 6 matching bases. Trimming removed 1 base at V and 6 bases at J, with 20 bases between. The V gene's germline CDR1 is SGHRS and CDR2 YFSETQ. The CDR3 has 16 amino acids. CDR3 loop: CASSLLIGRERGEQYF. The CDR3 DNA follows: TGCGCCAGCAGCTTGTTGATAGGGCGGGAACGTGGCGAGCAGTACTTC.

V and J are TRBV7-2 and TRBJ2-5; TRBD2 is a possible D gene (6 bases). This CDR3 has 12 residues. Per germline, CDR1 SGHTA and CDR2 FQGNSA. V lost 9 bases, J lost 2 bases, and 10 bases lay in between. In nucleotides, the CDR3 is TGTGCCAGTGGGACTTTACAAGAGACCCAGTACTTC. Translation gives CASGTLQETQYF.

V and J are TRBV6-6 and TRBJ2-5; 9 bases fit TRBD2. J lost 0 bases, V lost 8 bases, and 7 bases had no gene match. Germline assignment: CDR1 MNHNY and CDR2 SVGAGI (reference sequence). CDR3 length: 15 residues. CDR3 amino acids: CASSKAGGYQETQYF. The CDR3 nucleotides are TGTGCCAGCTCCAAGGCGGGGGGGTACCAAGAGACCCAGTACTTC.

This CDR3 is CASSLGARGRAYGYTF. CDR3 DNA: TGTGCCAGCAGCTTAGGGGCCAGGGGGCGAGCCTATGGCTACACCTTC. The chain carries TRBV7-9 and TRBJ1-2, with 8 bases matching TRBD1. J gave up 4 bases and V 1 base, and 8 bases lay outside the gene matches. The CDR3 length is 16 residues. From germline, CDR1 is SEHNR and CDR2 FQNEAQ (reference sequence).